This T cell receptor beta chain was recovered during a study of blood T cell repertoires in COVID-19. About the study: COVID-19 samples, acute and convalescent, were from the United States, Italy and Spain. PBMCs, B-cell-depleted T cells, or T cells provided the cDNA or gDNA that made up the material.

This clone was counted a few times. V lost 4 bases and J 7 bases, leaving 16 bases between the germline ends. CDR1 and CDR2 (germline): LGHDT, YNNKEL (reference sequence). CDR3 length: 14 residues. The assay was immunoSEQ multiplex PCR, and TCRdb's table has in-frame clones only and misses some. The sample consists of 150,000 to 200,000 clones, 86% of them appearing once. The sequence was obtained from a woman aged 30 to 39 with active or convalescent COVID-19. The chain combines TRBV3-1 (or the pseudogene TRBV3-2) with TRBJ1-2; a weak D match, TRBD1 (5 bases). Sequencing input: peripheral blood. The CDR3 region has the DNA TGTGCCAGCAGCCGAGAGGACACGCAGAGTGGCTACACCTTC. This encodes CASSREDTQSGYTF.